One and the same sample provided the 32 T cell receptor beta chains below, sequenced in a study of CD8+ T cells in alopecia areata. Extraction of RNA preceded its reverse transcription into cDNA, which served as the sequencing template. Sequencing was performed with immunoSEQ multiplex PCR; in TCRdb, only in-frame clones are kept and a portion is missing. Among over 10,000 clones listed, over 60% were seen once. Researchers gathered lesional scalp punch biopsies and peripheral blood from patients with alopecia areata. The specimen was skin. The receptors were sampled from a human donor with alopecia areata.

The genes are TRBV7-9 and TRBJ1-2, with TRBD1 as a possible D gene (6 bases). The V end lost 5 bases, the J end lost 5 bases, and 15 bases lay between the germline ends. Germline CDR1 reads SEHNR; CDR2 reads FQNEAQ (reference sequence). This CDR3 comprises 14 residues. The CDR3 region is CASSRQAYSYGYTF. CDR3 DNA sequence: TGTGCCAGCAGCCGACAGGCCTACAGTTATGGCTACACCTTC.

J is TRBJ2-1 and V is TRBV5-1; 7 nucleotides match TRBD2. V lost 1 base and J lost 2; bases outside the gene matches: 3. The length of the CDR3 is 15 residues. Germline lookup yields CDR1 SGHRS and CDR2 YFSETQ. CDR3 sequence: CASSLLREPYNEQFF. As DNA, the CDR3 is TGCGCCAGCAGCTTGTTGCGGGAGCCCTACAATGAGCAGTTCTTC. Complete variable domain (other parts from reference TRBV5-1 and TRBJ2-1): KAGVTQTPRYLIKTRGQQVTLSCSPISGHRSVSWYQQTPGQGLQFLFEYFSETQRNKGNFPGRFSGRQFSNSRSEMNVSTLELGDSALYLCASSLLREPYNEQFFGPGTRLTVL.

The V gene is TRBV14, the J gene TRBJ2-4, with 11 bases fitting TRBD2. V lost 2 bases to trimming and J lost 1 base; unmatched junction nucleotides: 7. The CDR3 extends over 18 amino acids. Germline V gene sequence: CDR1 SGHDN, CDR2 FVKESK. CDR3 sequence (DNA): TGTGCCAGCAGCCAACGTAGCGGGGGGGCCGGGGCCAAAAACATTCAGTACTTC. The encoded protein is CASSQRSGGAGAKNIQYF.

The table lists this clone with a few counts. The gene calls are TRBV20-1 and TRBJ2-1; D is unclear. Per the germline V gene, CDR1 is DFQATT and CDR2 is SNEGSKA (reference sequence). The CDR3 totals 9 residues. In DNA form, the CDR3 reads TGCAATCCGGACAATGAGCAGTTCTTC. Translation: CNPDNEQFF.

J is TRBJ2-5 and V is TRBV6-6; 8 positions match TRBD2. V shed 4 bases, J shed 7 bases, and the junction held 11 bases outside the gene matches. The CDR3 sequence is 15 residues long. The germline CDR1 and CDR2 sequences are MNHNY and SVGAGI (reference sequence). The CDR3 here is CASSLGLAGSGTQYF. The CDR3 DNA reads TGTGCCAGCAGTTTAGGACTAGCAGGTTCCGGGACCCAGTACTTC.

The chain joins TRBV11-2 to TRBJ2-1; 14 nucleotides match TRBD2. CDR3 length: 14 amino acids. V lost 8 bases and J lost 9; bases outside the gene matches: 6. From germline, CDR1 is SGHAT and CDR2 FQNNGV. CDR3 DNA: TGTGCCAGCCAGACTAGCGGGAGGGCCCTTGAGCAGTTCTTC. Its translation: CASQTSGRALEQFF.

This chain joins TRBV2 and TRBJ1-6; tentative D call: TRBD1 (6 bases). The CDR3 loop spans 18 amino acids. Trimming removed 4 bases at V and 7 bases at J, with 23 bases between. Germline CDR1 SNHLY, CDR2 FYNNEI. The DNA of the CDR3 is TGTGCCAGCAGTGCCCCACCGGGACAACGTGAAGGGAATTCACCCCTCCACTTT. Amino acid sequence: CASSAPPGQREGNSPLHF.

The chain uses TRBV18 and TRBJ2-5, with D hard to call. This CDR3 has 13 amino acids. In germline, CDR1 is KGHSH, CDR2 LQKENI. Trimming took off 3 bases at V and 0 bases at J, with 5 bases between the two ends. The CDR3 reads CASSPVYQETQYF. The CDR3 region has the DNA TGTGCCAGCTCACCTGTGTACCAAGAGACCCAGTACTTC.

The chain uses TRBV29-1 and TRBJ2-3; 10 bases fit TRBD2. Per germline, CDR1 SQVTM and CDR2 ANQGSEA. J gave up 0 bases and V 6 bases, and 15 bases lay outside the gene matches. This CDR3 has 18 residues. CDR3 amino acids: CSVQGTLVAGGSTDTQYF. CDR3 bases: TGCAGCGTCCAAGGGACCCTAGTAGCGGGGGGAAGCACAGATACGCAGTATTTT.

The chain carries TRBV14 and TRBJ2-7; TRBD2 aligns across 7 bases. This CDR3 contains 16 residues. Germline-derived CDR1 and CDR2 are SGHDN and FVKESK. Germline trimming cut 4 bases from V and 0 bases from J; bases unmatched to any gene: 9. DNA of the CDR3: TGTGCCAGCAGCCCGCTCCGGCTAGCGGCCTCCTACGAGCAGTACTTC. Translation gives CASSPLRLAASYEQYF.

This sequence joins TRBV5-1 and TRBJ1-2; TRBD1 agrees at 8 bases. This CDR3 region has 14 residues. V gave up 1 base and J gave up 6 bases; unmatched junction bases: 5. Germline V gene lookup returns CDR1 SGHRS and CDR2 YFSETQ. This chain's CDR3 is CASSLYQGANGYTF. In DNA, the CDR3 is TGCGCCAGCAGCTTGTACCAGGGGGCGAATGGCTACACCTTC. Looking up the rest from reference TRBV5-1 and TRBJ1-2 gives the full variable domain: KAGVTQTPRYLIKTRGQQVTLSCSPISGHRSVSWYQQTPGQGLQFLFEYFSETQRNKGNFPGRFSGRQFSNSRSEMNVSTLELGDSALYLCASSLYQGANGYTFGSGTRLTVV.

CDR3 in amino acids: CASSRTGRGEAFF. The CDR3 DNA sequence: TGTGCCAGCAGTAGGACAGGGAGGGGTGAAGCTTTCTTT. The V and J genes are TRBV6-5 and TRBJ1-1, with 8 bases aligning to TRBD1. The CDR3 covers 13 residues. V was clipped by 5 bases and J by 7 bases; unmatched bases: 6. Germline V gene lookup returns CDR1 MNHEY and CDR2 SVGAGI.

This sequence joins TRBV19 and TRBJ2-1; D possibly corresponds to TRBD2 (6 bases). Germline loops: CDR1 LNHDA, CDR2 SQIVND (reference sequence). V lost 5 bases to trimming and J lost 2 bases, with 10 bases between them. The CDR3 contains 14 residues. CDR3 bases: TGTGCCAGTAGTCCTAGCGCCACCTACAATGAGCAGTTCTTC. Amino acids: CASSPSATYNEQFF.

The chain recombines TRBV7-9 with TRBJ2-3, with a weak D call TRBD2 (5 bases). Germline V gene lookup returns CDR1 SEHNR and CDR2 FQNEAQ (reference sequence). The CDR3 length is 16 residues. Trimming took 3 bases from V and 6 from J, leaving 19 bases between them. This CDR3 is CASSFRTSARLDTQYF. The CDR3 DNA sequence: TGTGCCAGCAGCTTCCGGACTTCTGCTAGGCTTGATACGCAGTATTTT.

This chain connects TRBV7-8 to TRBJ2-5; D might be TRBD1 (5 bases). The germline gives CDR1 SGHVS, CDR2 FQNEAQ. The CDR3 is 13 residues long. The V and J ends lost 6 bases and 1 base respectively, with 9 bases between them. Written as DNA, the CDR3 is TGTGCCAGCAGAGAACAGGTCCAAGAGACCCAGTACTTC. Protein sequence: CASREQVQETQYF.

The chain links TRBV7-9 to TRBJ1-1; D remains ambiguous. CDR1 SEHNR and CDR2 FQNEAQ come from the germline V gene (reference sequence). The germline V and J ends were trimmed by 2 bases and 1 base, with 8 bases remaining between them. The CDR3 spans 14 residues. CDR3 sequence reads: CASSLWAENTEAFF. CDR3 sequence (DNA): TGTGCCAGCAGCTTATGGGCGGAGAACACTGAAGCTTTCTTT.

This chain uses TRBV28 with TRBJ1-5, with unresolved D. The CDR3 length is 14 residues. Germline-derived CDR1 and CDR2 are MDHEN and SYDVKM. Trimming took 2 bases from V and 3 from J, leaving 8 bases between them. The CDR3 DNA reads TGTGCCAGCAGTTTAAGCAGGTTCAATCAGCCCCAGCATTTT. This translates into CASSLSRFNQPQHF.

CDR3 sequence: CATLGGATGTDTQYF. In nucleotides, the CDR3 is TGTGCCACTCTGGGGGGCGCGACGGGCACAGATACGCAGTATTTT. The chain combines TRBV19 with TRBJ2-3; D may correspond to TRBD1 or TRBD2 (6 bases each). Germline V CDR1 and CDR2: LNHDA, SQIVND (reference sequence). V was trimmed by 10 bases and J by 1 base, leaving 18 bases between them. The CDR3 spans 15 residues.

The chain employs TRBV27 and TRBJ2-3; no clear D. The CDR3 runs to 16 residues. Germline-derived CDR1 and CDR2 are MNHEY and SMNVEV (reference sequence). Trimming stripped 0 bases from V and 1 base from J, with 11 bases between. The DNA for the CDR3 is TGTGCCAGCAGTTTATCGCATCTGCCCGGCACAGATACGCAGTATTTT. It codes for CASSLSHLPGTDTQYF.

By sample fraction, this clone is medium-sized. V and J are TRBV7-8 and TRBJ2-1; D is possibly TRBD2 (5 bases). CDR1 is SGHVS, CDR2 FQNEAQ, per germline. V lost 1 base to trimming and J lost 0 bases, with 10 bases between them. CDR3 length: 16 amino acids. The chain's CDR3 is CASSLEGGSSYNEQFF. The CDR3 nucleotides are TGTGCCAGCAGCTTAGAGGGTGGGAGCTCCTACAATGAGCAGTTCTTC.

This clone was counted only a few times. The same CDR3 also results from other DNA sequences found in this sample. J is TRBJ1-5 and V is TRBV28; D is unclear. Trimming took 7 bases from V and 2 from J, leaving 12 bases between them. This CDR3 region has 14 residues. Germline V gives CDR1 MDHEN, CDR2 SYDVKM. CDR3 loop: CASTSTRGNQPQHF. The CDR3 nucleotides read TGTGCCAGCACCTCTACGAGGGGCAATCAGCCCCAGCATTTT.

The chain recombines TRBV6-5 with TRBJ1-1; no firm D call. Trimming shortened V by 2 bases and J by 6 bases, and 4 bases separated the two germline ends. Looked up from germline, CDR1 is MNHEY and CDR2 is SVGAGI. This CDR3 has 11 amino acids. The CDR3 DNA reads as TGTGCCAGCAGTTACGGGTCTGAAGCTTTCTTT. Its translation is CASSYGSEAFF.

The chain carries TRBV7-8 and TRBJ2-5; 7 positions match TRBD1. The CDR3 runs to 14 residues. Germline assignment: CDR1 SGHVS and CDR2 FQNEAQ. The ends lost 8 bases at V and 0 bases at J; junction bases unmatched: 6. DNA for the CDR3: TGTGCCAGCCGGGGACAGCTCAACCAAGAGACCCAGTACTTC. As protein: CASRGQLNQETQYF.

Concerning this clone itself: A far bigger clonotype differs at one base, so this is likely a read error. The V and J genes are TRBV30 and TRBJ1-5; D gene uncertain. This CDR3 contains 13 residues. Per the germline V gene, CDR1 is GTSNPN and CDR2 is SVGIG (reference sequence). The chain's CDR3 is CAWCVGVNQPQHF. In DNA, the CDR3 is TGTGCCTGGTGTGTGGGCGTAAATCAGCCCCAGCATTTT.

The chain uses TRBV4-1 and TRBJ2-5, with 8 positions matching TRBD2. Unmatched junction bases numbered 6, after V lost 1 base and J lost 5 bases. The CDR3 loop spans 15 amino acids. CDR1 is MGHRA and CDR2 is YSYEKL in the germline V gene. The CDR3 loop reads CASSQARGGKETQYF. In DNA form, the CDR3 reads TGCGCCAGCAGCCAAGCCCGGGGGGGTAAGGAGACCCAGTACTTC.

This rearrangement joins TRBV4-1 to TRBJ2-1; the match to TRBD2 covers 11 bases. J gave up 6 bases and V 3 bases, and 19 bases lay outside the gene matches. The CDR3 totals 20 residues. Per germline, CDR1 MGHRA and CDR2 YSYEKL. The CDR3 DNA reads as TGCGCCAGCAGCCAGGAGGCCCCCGGGGTAGCGGGAGGGGTTGGCAATGAGCAGTTCTTC. Translation gives CASSQEAPGVAGGVGNEQFF.

This rearrangement joins TRBV10-2 to TRBJ2-3, with D maybe TRBD2 (5 bases). In germline, CDR1 is WSHSY, CDR2 SAAADI. With 4 bases removed from V and 6 bases from J, the gap between germline ends came to 14 bases. The CDR3 loop spans 14 amino acids. This CDR3 is CASSATRAADTQYF. DNA of the CDR3: TGCGCCAGCAGTGCCACTAGAGCCGCCGATACGCAGTATTTT.

This clone was seen just once. This chain joins TRBV7-2 and TRBJ2-5; 11 bases align to TRBD2. With 2 bases clipped from V and 4 bases from J, the junction kept 3 bases outside the gene matches. Germline V lookup: CDR1 SGHTA, CDR2 FQGNSA. The CDR3 runs to 15 residues. The CDR3 DNA reads TGTGCCAGCAGCTTAATACTAGCGGGGGCAGAGACCCAGTACTTC. Protein sequence: CASSLILAGAETQYF.

Only a few counts were recorded for this clone. The genes are TRBV4-2 and TRBJ2-5, with D unresolved. V dropped 1 base and J dropped 1 base, with 10 bases sitting between them. The CDR3 is made up of 15 amino acids. Looked up from germline, CDR1 is LGHNA and CDR2 is YNFKEQ. The CDR3 sequence: CASSQADSLQETQYF. CDR3 nucleotide sequence: TGTGCCAGCAGCCAAGCAGACTCCCTCCAAGAGACCCAGTACTTC.

This clone was counted a few times. J is TRBJ2-1 and V is TRBV23-1; D is possibly TRBD1 (6 bases). TRBV23-1 is an open reading frame, and its role is uncertain. The CDR3 runs to 13 residues. The V end was cut by 7 bases, the J end by 2 bases, with 9 bases between. CDR3 in amino acids: CASNTGTYNEQFF. DNA of the CDR3: TGCGCCAGCAATACAGGGACCTACAATGAGCAGTTCTTC.

V usage is TRBV29-1 and J usage is TRBJ1-2; 11 bases are shared with TRBD1. This CDR3 spans 14 amino acids. The germline gives CDR1 SQVTM, CDR2 ANQGSEA. Trimming cost V 5 bases and J 3 bases; bases outside gene matches: 5. The CDR3: CSVTGDRGDYGYTF. In nucleotides, the CDR3 is TGCAGCGTTACGGGGGACAGGGGGGACTATGGCTACACCTTC.

This chain links TRBV5-1 with TRBJ2-2; 7 nucleotides agree with TRBD1. The CDR3 is 15 residues long. Looked up from germline, CDR1 is SGHRS and CDR2 is YFSETQ. Trimming at V came to 4 bases and at J to 0 bases, leaving 3 bases not matched to a gene. The DNA of the CDR3 is TGCGCCAGCAGCCTGGGACAGACGAACACCGGGGAGCTGTTTTTT. This encodes CASSLGQTNTGELFF.